One and the same sample provided the 16 T cell receptor beta chains below, sequenced in a study of spatial heterogeneity in lung cancer. Study-wide results and caveats: It was found that expanded intratumoral alpha and beta TCR counts tracked tumor mutation counts.

TCRdb re-analysed the 5' RACE reads in MiXCR, keeping a single row per CDR3 protein. Of about 13,000 distinct CDR3 sequences listed, more than 5.5% are singletons. The time point denotes: sample taken at primary tumor resection. Their antigens remain unidentified. The sequenced sample was lung tumor tissue, obtained at surgery. These receptors all stem from a female donor with early-stage non-small cell lung cancer.

This clonotype was detected ten times or more. The V and J genes are TRBV5-4 and TRBJ2-5, with 7 bases fitting TRBD1. The CDR3 extends over 16 amino acids. Germline CDR1 and CDR2: SGHNT and YYREEE (reference sequence). Unmatched junction bases numbered 10, after V lost 4 bases and J lost 1 base. CDR3 sequence (DNA): TGTGCCAGCAGCCGTTCCGCCCGGGACAGCCAAGAGACCCAGTACTTC. Amino acids: CASSRSARDSQETQYF. The full variable domain, its missing parts supplied by reference TRBV5-4 and TRBJ2-5, is ETGVTQSPTHLIKTRGQQVTLRCSSQSGHNTVSWYQQALGQGPQFIFQYYREEENGRGNFPPRFSGLQFPNYSSELNVNALELDDSALYLCASSRSARDSQETQYFGPGTRLLVL.

This clonotype was observed many times. The V call is TRBV7-2, the J call TRBJ1-1; 7 nucleotides agree with TRBD1. Germline loops: CDR1 SGHTA, CDR2 FQGNSA. The J segment lost 1 base and the V segment lost 5 bases, leaving 4 bases of the junction unmatched. The CDR3 totals 14 residues. CDR3 bases: TGTGCCAGCAGCCACGACAGGGCGAACACTGAAGCTTTCTTT. Amino acid sequence: CASSHDRANTEAFF.

This clonotype was seen repeatedly, ten times or more. The CDR3, as DNA: TGTGCCAGCAGCTTAGGGCGAGCGGGGAGCAGCGGGGAGCTGTTTTTT. It yields the protein CASSLGRAGSSGELFF. The chain links TRBV7-9 to TRBJ2-2; 7 bases are a match to TRBD2. The CDR3 is made up of 16 amino acids. J was trimmed by 7 bases and V by 1 base; bases with no gene match: 9. Germline values: CDR1 SEHNR, CDR2 FQNEAQ (reference sequence).

This clonotype was seen ten or more times. The rearrangement uses TRBV20-1 and TRBJ2-1, with TRBD2 matching over 11 bases. Germline V gene data show CDR1 as DFQATT and CDR2 as SNEGSKA (reference sequence). After removal of 3 bases from V and 6 bases from J, the junction contained 4 bases not matched to a gene. The CDR3 runs to 14 residues. The CDR3 coding sequence is TGCAGTGCTAGCACTAGCGGGGGAATCAATGAGCAGTTCTTC. Residues: CSASTSGGINEQFF.

This clonotype was counted ten times or more. The chain recombines TRBV12-3 or TRBV12-4 with TRBJ2-5; TRBD2 aligns across 7 bases. This CDR3 comprises 14 residues. V gave up 8 bases and J gave up 1 base; unmatched junction bases: 7. The CDR3 DNA is TGTGCCAGCCGCAAGACTAGCTCCCAAGAGACCCAGTACTTC. Protein: CASRKTSSQETQYF.

This clonotype came up many times. The chain carries TRBV6-2 or TRBV6-3 and TRBJ2-1; 11 nucleotides line up with TRBD2. Germline V CDR1 and CDR2: MNHEY, SVGEGT. After removal of 2 bases from V and 0 bases from J, the junction contained 9 bases not matched to a gene. The CDR3 sequence is 19 residues long. The chain's CDR3 is CASSYLFGSGGGSYNEQFF. DNA for the CDR3: TGTGCCAGCAGTTACCTCTTCGGTAGCGGGGGGGGCTCCTACAATGAGCAGTTCTTC.

This clonotype has at least ten counts. The chain couples TRBV12-3 or TRBV12-4 to TRBJ1-2; no clear D. This CDR3 contains 13 residues. V lost 0 bases, J lost 5 bases, and 7 bases lay in between. The CDR3 sequence is CASSLARRYGYTF. The CDR3 nucleotides read TGTGCCAGCAGTTTAGCCAGGAGGTATGGCTACACCTTC.

This clonotype was counted at least ten times. The chain uses TRBV5-1 and TRBJ2-2; D is perhaps TRBD1 (5 bases). The germline gives CDR1 SGHRS, CDR2 YFSETQ. Trimming removed 4 bases from V and 5 bases from J, with 15 bases in between. The CDR3 runs to 15 residues. CDR3 nucleotide sequence: TGCGCCAGCAGCGCTTGGGGCGCCTCGACCGGGGAGCTGTTTTTT. It specifies CASSAWGASTGELFF.

This clonotype occurred many times. The chain links TRBV29-1 to TRBJ1-2; 8 nucleotides match TRBD1. CDR3 size: 14 residues. CDR1 and CDR2 (germline): SQVTM, ANQGSEA. After removal of 7 bases from V and 3 bases from J, the junction contained 10 bases not matched to a gene. The CDR3 loop is CSARQGRTDYGYTF. In DNA, the CDR3 is TGCAGCGCCCGACAGGGGCGGACCGACTATGGCTACACCTTC.

This clonotype was counted at least ten times. CDR3 residues: CASPRRYNEQFF. As DNA, the CDR3 is TGTGCCAGCCCCAGACGTTACAATGAGCAGTTCTTC. The rearrangement links TRBV12-3 or TRBV12-4 to TRBJ2-1; D unresolved. The CDR3 extends over 12 amino acids. The V gene lost 8 bases and the J gene lost 4 bases, with 9 bases spanning the gap.

This clonotype rates as medium-sized. The chain joins TRBV6-1 to TRBJ1-5; a weak D match, TRBD1 (5 bases). This CDR3 comprises 14 residues. In germline, CDR1 is MNHNS, CDR2 SASEGT. Trimming took off 8 bases at V and 2 bases at J, with 13 bases between the two ends. The DNA for the CDR3 is TGTGCCAGCGGGGTCGGGGGGGGCAATCAGCCCCAGCATTTT. Protein sequence: CASGVGGGNQPQHF.

This clonotype was recorded at least ten times. Here the CDR3 reads CASSLNSGVGNEQFF. Written as DNA, the CDR3 is TGTGCCAGCAGCTTAAATTCGGGAGTAGGGAATGAGCAGTTCTTC. The genes are TRBV7-3 and TRBJ2-1; the D gene is possibly TRBD2 (6 bases). The germline gives CDR1 SGHTA, CDR2 FQGTGA. V lost 1 base and J 7 bases, leaving 14 bases between the germline ends. The CDR3 is 15 amino acids.

This clonotype occurred many times. V usage is TRBV20-1 and J usage is TRBJ2-7; TRBD2 might be the D (6 bases). V lost 6 bases to trimming and J lost 6 bases, with 21 bases between them. From germline, CDR1 is DFQATT and CDR2 SNEGSKA (reference sequence). The CDR3 is made up of 14 amino acids. DNA of the CDR3: TGCAGTGCACCCCCCCGGGGGTTGAGGCGCGAGCAGTACTTC. Its translation is CSAPPRGLRREQYF.

This clonotype was observed many times. The chain has TRBV6-5 and TRBJ2-1; D may be TRBD1 or TRBD2 (5 bases each). With 2 bases removed from V and 6 bases from J, the gap between germline ends came to 17 bases. Germline V gives CDR1 MNHEY, CDR2 SVGAGI. The CDR3 is 16 amino acids. In DNA, the CDR3 is TGTGCCAGCAGTTACGAGGGGAGCAGGGTCCTCAATGAGCAGTTCTTC. Translated: CASSYEGSRVLNEQFF.

This clonotype has a count of ten or more. V and J are TRBV6-1 and TRBJ2-3, with D hard to call. CDR3 size: 15 residues. Looked up from germline, CDR1 is MNHNS and CDR2 is SASEGT. The V end was cut by 4 bases, the J end by 1 base, with 12 bases between. The CDR3 DNA is TGTGCCAGCAGTGGCCGGCCTTGGGGCACAGATACGCAGTATTTT. Translation gives CASSGRPWGTDTQYF.

This clonotype was observed a handful of times. The chain joins TRBV11-1 to TRBJ2-1, with D uncertain. This CDR3 has 12 residues. CDR1 and CDR2 from the germline V gene are SGHAT and FQDESV (reference sequence). V was shortened by 4 bases and J by 10 bases, with 11 bases between the two germline ends. CDR3 residues: CASSYEKPEQFF. The CDR3 DNA sequence: TGTGCCAGCAGCTACGAAAAGCCGGAGCAGTTCTTC.